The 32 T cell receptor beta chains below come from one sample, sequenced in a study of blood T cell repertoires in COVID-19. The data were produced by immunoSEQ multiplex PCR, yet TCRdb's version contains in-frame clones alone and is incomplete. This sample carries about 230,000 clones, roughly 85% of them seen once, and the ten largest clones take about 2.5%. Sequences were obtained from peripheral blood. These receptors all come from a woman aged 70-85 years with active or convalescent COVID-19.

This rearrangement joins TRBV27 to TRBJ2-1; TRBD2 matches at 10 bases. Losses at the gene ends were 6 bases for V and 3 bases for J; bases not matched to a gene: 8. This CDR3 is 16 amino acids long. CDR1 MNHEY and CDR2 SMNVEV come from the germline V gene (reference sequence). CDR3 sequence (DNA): TGTGCCAGCAGCCGGACTAGCGGCCATAACTACAATGAGCAGTTCTTC. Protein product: CASSRTSGHNYNEQFF.

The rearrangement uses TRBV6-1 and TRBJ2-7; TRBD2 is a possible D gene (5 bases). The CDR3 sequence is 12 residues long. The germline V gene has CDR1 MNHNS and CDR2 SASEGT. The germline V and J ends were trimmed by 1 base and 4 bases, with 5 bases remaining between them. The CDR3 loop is CASSEGGYEQYF. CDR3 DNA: TGTGCCAGCAGTGAAGGAGGGTACGAGCAGTACTTC.

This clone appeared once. The CDR3 bases are TGTGCCAGCAGCATGGGGGGTTCGAACGGACATGCCCAGTACTTC. Its translation: CASSMGGSNGHAQYF. The chain links TRBV3-1 (or the pseudogene TRBV3-2) to TRBJ2-5, with D possibly TRBD2 on 6 matching bases. V lost 5 bases and J lost 9, with 22 bases in between. In germline, CDR1 is LGHDT, CDR2 YNNKEL (reference sequence). This CDR3 is 15 amino acids long.

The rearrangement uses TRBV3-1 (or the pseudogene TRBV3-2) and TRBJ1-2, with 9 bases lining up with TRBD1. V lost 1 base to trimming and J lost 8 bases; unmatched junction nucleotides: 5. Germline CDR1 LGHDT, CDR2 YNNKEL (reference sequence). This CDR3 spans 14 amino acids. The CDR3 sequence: CASSQGGQGGGYTF. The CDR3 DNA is TGTGCCAGCAGCCAAGGGGGACAGGGAGGCGGCTACACCTTC.

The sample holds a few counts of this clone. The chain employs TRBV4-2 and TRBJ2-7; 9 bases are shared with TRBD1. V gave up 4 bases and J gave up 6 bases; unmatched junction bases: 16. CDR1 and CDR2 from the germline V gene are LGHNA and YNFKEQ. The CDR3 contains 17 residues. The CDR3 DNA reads TGTGCCAGCAGCCGATCCAGGGGGGGACAGGGCACCGGCGAGCAGTACTTC. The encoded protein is CASSRSRGGQGTGEQYF.

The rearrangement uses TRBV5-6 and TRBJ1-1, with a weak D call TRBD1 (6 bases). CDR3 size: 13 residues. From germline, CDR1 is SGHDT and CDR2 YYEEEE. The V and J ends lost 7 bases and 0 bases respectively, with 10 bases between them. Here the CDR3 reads CASGPGVNTEAFF. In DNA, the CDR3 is TGTGCCAGCGGACCAGGGGTGAACACTGAAGCTTTCTTT. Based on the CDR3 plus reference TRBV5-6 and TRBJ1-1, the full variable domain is DAGVTQSPTHLIKTRGQQVTLRCSPKSGHDTVSWYQQALGQGPQFIFQYYEEEERQRGNFPDRFSGHQFPNYSSELNVNALLLGDSALYLCASGPGVNTEAFFGQGTRLTVV.

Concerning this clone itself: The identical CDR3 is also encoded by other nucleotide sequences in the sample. The CDR3: CASSFLAGVTDTQYF. In DNA, the CDR3 is TGTGCCAGCAGCTTCCTAGCGGGGGTCACAGATACGCAGTATTTT. This chain links TRBV7-2 with TRBJ2-3, with 10 bases matching TRBD2. Germline V gene sequence: CDR1 SGHTA, CDR2 FQGNSA. V trimming: 3 bases; J trimming: 2 bases; junction bases outside the gene matches: 2. The CDR3 totals 15 residues.

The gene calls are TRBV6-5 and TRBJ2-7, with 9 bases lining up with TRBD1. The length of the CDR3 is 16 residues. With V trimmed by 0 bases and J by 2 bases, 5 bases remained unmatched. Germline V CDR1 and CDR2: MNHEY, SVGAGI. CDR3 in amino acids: CASSYSGTGNPYEQYF. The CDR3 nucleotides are TGTGCCAGCAGTTACTCGGGGACAGGGAACCCCTACGAGCAGTACTTC.

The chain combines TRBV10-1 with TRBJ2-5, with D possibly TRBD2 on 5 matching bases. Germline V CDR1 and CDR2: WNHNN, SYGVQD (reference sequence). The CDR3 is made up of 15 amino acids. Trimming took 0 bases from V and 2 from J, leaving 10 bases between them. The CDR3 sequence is CASSESGATQETQYF. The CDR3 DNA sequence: TGCGCCAGCAGTGAGTCGGGAGCCACACAAGAGACCCAGTACTTC.

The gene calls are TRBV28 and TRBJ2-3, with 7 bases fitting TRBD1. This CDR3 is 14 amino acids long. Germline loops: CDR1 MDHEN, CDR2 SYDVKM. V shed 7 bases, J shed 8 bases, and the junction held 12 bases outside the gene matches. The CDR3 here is CASTRQGGGGTQYF. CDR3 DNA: TGTGCCAGCACCAGACAGGGCGGCGGCGGTACGCAGTATTTT.

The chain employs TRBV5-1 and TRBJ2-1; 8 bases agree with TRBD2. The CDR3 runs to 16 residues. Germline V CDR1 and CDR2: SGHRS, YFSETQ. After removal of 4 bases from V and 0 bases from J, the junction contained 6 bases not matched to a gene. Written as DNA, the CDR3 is TGCGCCAGCAGCAGTACTAGCGGAGTCTCCTACAATGAGCAGTTCTTC. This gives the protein CASSSTSGVSYNEQFF. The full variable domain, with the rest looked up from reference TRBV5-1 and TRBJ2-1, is KAGVTQTPRYLIKTRGQQVTLSCSPISGHRSVSWYQQTPGQGLQFLFEYFSETQRNKGNFPGRFSGRQFSNSRSEMNVSTLELGDSALYLCASSSTSGVSYNEQFFGPGTRLTVL.

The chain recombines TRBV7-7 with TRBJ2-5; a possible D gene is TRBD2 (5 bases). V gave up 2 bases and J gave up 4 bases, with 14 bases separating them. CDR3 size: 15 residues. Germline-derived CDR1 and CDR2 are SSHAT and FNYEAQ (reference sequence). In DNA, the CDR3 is TGTGCCAGCAGCTTAAGTCCCCTAGCCGGAGAGACCCAGTACTTC. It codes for CASSLSPLAGETQYF.

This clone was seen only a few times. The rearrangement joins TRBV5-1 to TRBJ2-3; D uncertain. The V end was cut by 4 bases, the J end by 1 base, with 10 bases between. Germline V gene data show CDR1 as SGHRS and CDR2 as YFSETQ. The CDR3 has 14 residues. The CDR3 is CASSPQPGTDTQYF. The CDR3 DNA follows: TGCGCCAGCAGCCCGCAACCGGGCACAGATACGCAGTATTTT.

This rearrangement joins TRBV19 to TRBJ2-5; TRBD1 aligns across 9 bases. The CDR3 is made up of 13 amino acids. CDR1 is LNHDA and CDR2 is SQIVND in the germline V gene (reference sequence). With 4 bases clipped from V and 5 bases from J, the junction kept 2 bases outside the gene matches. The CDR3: CASSRTGGETQYF. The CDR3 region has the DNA TGTGCCAGTAGTAGAACAGGGGGCGAGACCCAGTACTTC.

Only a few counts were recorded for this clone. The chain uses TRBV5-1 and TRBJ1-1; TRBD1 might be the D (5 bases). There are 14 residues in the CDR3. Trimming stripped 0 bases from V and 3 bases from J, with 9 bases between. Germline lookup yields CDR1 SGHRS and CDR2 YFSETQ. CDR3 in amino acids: CASSLVGEDTEAFF. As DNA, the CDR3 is TGCGCCAGCAGCTTGGTAGGGGAGGACACTGAAGCTTTCTTT.

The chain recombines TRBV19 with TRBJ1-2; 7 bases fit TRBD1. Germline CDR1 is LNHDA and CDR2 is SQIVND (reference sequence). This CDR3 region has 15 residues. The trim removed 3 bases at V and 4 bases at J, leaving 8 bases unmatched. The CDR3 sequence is CASSMPRTGLYGYTF. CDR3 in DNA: TGTGCCAGTAGTATGCCCCGGACAGGACTCTATGGCTACACCTTC.

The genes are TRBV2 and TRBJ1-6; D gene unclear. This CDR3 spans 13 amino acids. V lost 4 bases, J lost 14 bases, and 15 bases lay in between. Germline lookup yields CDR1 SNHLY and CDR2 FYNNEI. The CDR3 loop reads CASSGTLSGTLHF. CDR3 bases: TGTGCCAGCAGTGGGACCCTATCGGGGACCCTCCACTTT.

The CDR3 loop reads CASSLAGNEQFF. The DNA for the CDR3 is TGTGCCAGTAGTTTAGCAGGCAATGAGCAGTTCTTC. The V gene is TRBV19, the J gene TRBJ2-1; no clear D gene. V was clipped by 5 bases and J by 6 bases, with 8 bases between them. The CDR3 is 12 residues long. Germline loops: CDR1 LNHDA, CDR2 SQIVND (reference sequence).

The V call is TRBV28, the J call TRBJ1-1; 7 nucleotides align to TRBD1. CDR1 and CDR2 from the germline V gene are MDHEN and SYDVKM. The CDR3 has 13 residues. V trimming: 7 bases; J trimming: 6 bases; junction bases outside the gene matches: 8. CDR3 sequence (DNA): TGTGCCAGCAACAGGGGTATCCCCTCTGAAGCTTTCTTT. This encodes CASNRGIPSEAFF.

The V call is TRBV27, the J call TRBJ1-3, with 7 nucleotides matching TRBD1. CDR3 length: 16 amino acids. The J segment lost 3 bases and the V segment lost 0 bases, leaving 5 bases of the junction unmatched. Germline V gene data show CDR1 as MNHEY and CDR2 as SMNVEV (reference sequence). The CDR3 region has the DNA TGTGCCAGCAGTTTATCGAACAGGGGAGGTGGAAACACCATATATTTT. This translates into CASSLSNRGGGNTIYF.

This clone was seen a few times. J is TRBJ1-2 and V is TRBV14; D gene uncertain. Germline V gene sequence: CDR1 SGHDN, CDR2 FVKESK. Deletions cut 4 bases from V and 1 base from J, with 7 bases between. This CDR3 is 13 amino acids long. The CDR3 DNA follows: TGTGCCAGCAGCCCATGGCTTAACTATGGCTACACCTTC. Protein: CASSPWLNYGYTF.

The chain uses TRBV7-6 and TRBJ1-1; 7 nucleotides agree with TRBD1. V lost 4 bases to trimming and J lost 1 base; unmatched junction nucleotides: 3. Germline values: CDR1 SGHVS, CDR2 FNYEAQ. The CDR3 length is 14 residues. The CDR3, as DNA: TGTGCCAGCAGCTCAGACAGGGAGAACACTGAAGCTTTCTTT. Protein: CASSSDRENTEAFF.

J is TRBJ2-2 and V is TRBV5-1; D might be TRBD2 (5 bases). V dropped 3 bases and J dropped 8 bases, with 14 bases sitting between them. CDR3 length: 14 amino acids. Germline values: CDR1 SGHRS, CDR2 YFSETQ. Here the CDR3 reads CASSSADFNGELFF. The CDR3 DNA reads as TGCGCCAGCAGCTCGGCGGACTTTAATGGGGAGCTGTTTTTT.

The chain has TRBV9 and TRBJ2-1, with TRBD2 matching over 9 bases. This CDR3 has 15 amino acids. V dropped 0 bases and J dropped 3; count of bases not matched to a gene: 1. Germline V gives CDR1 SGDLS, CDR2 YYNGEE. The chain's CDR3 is CASSVGRGGYNEQFF. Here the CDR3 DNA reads TGTGCCAGCAGCGTAGGGCGGGGGGGCTACAATGAGCAGTTCTTC.

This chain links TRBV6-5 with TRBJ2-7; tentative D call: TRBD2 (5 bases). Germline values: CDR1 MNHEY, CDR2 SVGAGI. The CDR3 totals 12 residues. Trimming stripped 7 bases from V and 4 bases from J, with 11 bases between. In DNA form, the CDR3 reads TGTGCCAGCACGAGGGATGAGTACGAGCAGTACTTC. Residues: CASTRDEYEQYF.

The CDR3 DNA reads as TGCGCCAGCAGCTTGGTAGGGAGCTCCTACAATGAGCAGTTCTTC. The encoded protein is CASSLVGSSYNEQFF. The rearrangement joins TRBV5-1 to TRBJ2-1, with a tentative D call TRBD2 (5 bases). This CDR3 region has 15 residues. CDR1 is SGHRS and CDR2 is YFSETQ in the germline V gene. V lost 0 bases to trimming and J lost 0 bases, with 7 bases between them.

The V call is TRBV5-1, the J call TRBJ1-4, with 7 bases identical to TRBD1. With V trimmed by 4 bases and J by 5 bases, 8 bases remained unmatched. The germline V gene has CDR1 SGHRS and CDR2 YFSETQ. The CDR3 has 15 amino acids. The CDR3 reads CASSNLQGRNEKLFF. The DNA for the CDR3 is TGCGCCAGCAGCAACCTACAGGGGCGGAATGAAAAACTGTTTTTT. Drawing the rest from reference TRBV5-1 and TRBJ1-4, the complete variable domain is KAGVTQTPRYLIKTRGQQVTLSCSPISGHRSVSWYQQTPGQGLQFLFEYFSETQRNKGNFPGRFSGRQFSNSRSEMNVSTLELGDSALYLCASSNLQGRNEKLFFGSGTQLSVL.

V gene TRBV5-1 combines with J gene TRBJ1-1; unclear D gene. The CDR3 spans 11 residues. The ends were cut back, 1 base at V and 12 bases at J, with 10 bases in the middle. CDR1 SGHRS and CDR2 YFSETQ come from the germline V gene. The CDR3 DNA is TGCGCCAGCAGCTTGTCGCAGGTTACTTTCTTT. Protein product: CASSLSQVTFF. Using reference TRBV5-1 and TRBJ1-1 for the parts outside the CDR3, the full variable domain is KAGVTQTPRYLIKTRGQQVTLSCSPISGHRSVSWYQQTPGQGLQFLFEYFSETQRNKGNFPGRFSGRQFSNSRSEMNVSTLELGDSALYLCASSLSQVTFFGQGTRLTVV.

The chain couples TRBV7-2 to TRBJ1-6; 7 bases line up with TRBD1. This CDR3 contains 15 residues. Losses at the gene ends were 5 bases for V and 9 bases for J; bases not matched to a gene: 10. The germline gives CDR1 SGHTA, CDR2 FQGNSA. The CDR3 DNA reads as TGTGCCAGCAGCCCCCGACAGGGCAACGTTTCACCCCTCCACTTT. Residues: CASSPRQGNVSPLHF.

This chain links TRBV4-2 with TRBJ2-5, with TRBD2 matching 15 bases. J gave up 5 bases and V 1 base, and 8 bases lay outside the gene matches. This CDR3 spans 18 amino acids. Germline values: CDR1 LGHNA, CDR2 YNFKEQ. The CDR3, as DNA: TGTGCCAGCAGCCAAGGCGGACTAGCGGGGGGGCCATCGGAGACCCAGTACTTC. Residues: CASSQGGLAGGPSETQYF.

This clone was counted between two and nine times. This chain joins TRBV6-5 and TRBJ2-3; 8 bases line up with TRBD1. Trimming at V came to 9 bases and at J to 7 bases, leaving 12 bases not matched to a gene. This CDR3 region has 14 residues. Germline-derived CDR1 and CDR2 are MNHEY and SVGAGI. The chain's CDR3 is CASGLTGAINTQYF. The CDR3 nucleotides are TGTGCCAGTGGATTGACAGGGGCGATCAATACGCAGTATTTT.

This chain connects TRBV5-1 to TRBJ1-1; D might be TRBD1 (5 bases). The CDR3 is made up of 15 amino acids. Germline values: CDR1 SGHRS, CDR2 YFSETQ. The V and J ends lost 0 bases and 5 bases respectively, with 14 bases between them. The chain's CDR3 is CASSLGRGGGTEAFF. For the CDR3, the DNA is TGCGCCAGCAGCTTGGGAAGGGGCGGGGGGACTGAAGCTTTCTTT.